The clone carrying this T cell receptor (beta chain) ranks as medium-sized. Data came from immunoSEQ multiplex PCR; TCRdb stores just in-frame clones and leaves some out. In the table there are tens of thousands of clones, about 74% of which are singletons. It was during active infection that Seattle patients were enrolled and then longitudinally followed. This record comes from a study of blood T cell repertoires in COVID-19. The overall study: Sites in the United States, Italy and Spain provided acute and convalescent COVID-19 samples. Sample material is recorded as cDNA or gDNA derived from T cells, B-cell-depleted T cells, or PBMCs.

The CDR3 is 14 residues long. CDR1 and CDR2 from the germline V gene are LNHDA and SQIVND (reference sequence). Deletions cut 1 base from V and 6 bases from J, with 10 bases between. This sequence joins TRBV19 and TRBJ1-5; D is uncertain. This receptor was obtained from a man between 65 and 85 years old with COVID-19, enrolled during active disease. The sample was peripheral blood. The DNA of the CDR3 is TGTGCCAGTAGTATAGGAGGGAACGGTCAGCCCCAGCATTTT. Protein sequence: CASSIGGNGQPQHF.